This T cell receptor beta chain is drawn from a study of monozygotic twins with inflammatory bowel disease. General study findings and limits: Using the inverse Simpson index, IBD patients had lower TCRbeta diversity than healthy co-twins.

Germline V gives CDR1 KGHDR, CDR2 SFDVKD. The CDR3 extends over 15 amino acids. From 3500 ng of total RNA, each TCR library was prepared. TCRalpha along with TCRbeta cDNA was subjected to two nested PCRs lasting 16 and 9 cycles. No DNA is given; TCRdb re-called the 5' RACE reads and lists each CDR3 protein once. This sample's table has a few hundred thousand distinct CDR3 sequences. A roughly 2.5 ml blood sample was drawn per donor. Comment on this clonotype: Its antigen is not identified.

The TCR originated in a human donor with ulcerative colitis or Crohn's disease, or a healthy co-twin of an affected twin (not recorded which). The rearrangement links TRBV24-1 to TRBJ2-2; the D call from TCRdb, TRBD1, cannot be confirmed without DNA. The sample taken for sequencing was blood. The CDR3 spells CATSVGGRVTGELFF.